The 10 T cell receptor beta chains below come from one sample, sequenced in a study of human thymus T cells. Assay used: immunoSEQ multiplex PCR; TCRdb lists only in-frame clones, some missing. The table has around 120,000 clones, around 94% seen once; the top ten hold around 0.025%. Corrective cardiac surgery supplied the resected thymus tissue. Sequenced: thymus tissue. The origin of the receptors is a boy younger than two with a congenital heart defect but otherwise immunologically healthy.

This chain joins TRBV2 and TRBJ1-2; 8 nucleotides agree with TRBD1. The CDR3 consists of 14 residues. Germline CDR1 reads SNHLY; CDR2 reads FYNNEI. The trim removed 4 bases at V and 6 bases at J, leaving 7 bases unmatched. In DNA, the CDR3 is TGTGCCAGCAGTGTTTCCCAGGGGGCGCATGGCTACACCTTC. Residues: CASSVSQGAHGYTF.

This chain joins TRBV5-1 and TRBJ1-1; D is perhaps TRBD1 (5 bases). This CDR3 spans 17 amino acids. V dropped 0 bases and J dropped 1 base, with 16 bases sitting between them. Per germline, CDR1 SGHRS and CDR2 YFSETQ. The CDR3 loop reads CASSLDPRDQRNTEAFF. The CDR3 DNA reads TGCGCCAGCAGCTTGGATCCCCGGGACCAAAGGAACACTGAAGCTTTCTTT.

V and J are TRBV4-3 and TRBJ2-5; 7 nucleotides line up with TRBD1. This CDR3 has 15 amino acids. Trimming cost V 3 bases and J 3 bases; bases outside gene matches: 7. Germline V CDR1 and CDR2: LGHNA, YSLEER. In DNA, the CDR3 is TGCGCCAGCAGCCAGGTCGACAGGGTGGAAGAGACCCAGTACTTC. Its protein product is CASSQVDRVEETQYF.

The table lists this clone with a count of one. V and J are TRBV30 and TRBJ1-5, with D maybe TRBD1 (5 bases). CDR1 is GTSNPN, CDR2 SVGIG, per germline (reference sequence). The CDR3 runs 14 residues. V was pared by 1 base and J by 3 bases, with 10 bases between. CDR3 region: CAWSGDDINQPQHF. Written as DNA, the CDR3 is TGTGCCTGGAGTGGGGACGATATCAATCAGCCCCAGCATTTT.

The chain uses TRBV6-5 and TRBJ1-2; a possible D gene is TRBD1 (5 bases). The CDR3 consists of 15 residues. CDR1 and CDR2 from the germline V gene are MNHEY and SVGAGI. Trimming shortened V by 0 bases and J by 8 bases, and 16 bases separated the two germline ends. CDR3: CASSYSTTVTNGYTF. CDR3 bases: TGTGCCAGCAGTTACTCGACGACAGTTACGAACGGCTACACCTTC.

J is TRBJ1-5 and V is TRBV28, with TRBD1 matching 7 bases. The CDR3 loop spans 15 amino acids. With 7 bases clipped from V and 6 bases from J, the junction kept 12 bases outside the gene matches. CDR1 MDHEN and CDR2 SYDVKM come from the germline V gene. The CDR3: CASNTFRDRGQPQHF. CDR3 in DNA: TGTGCCAGCAACACCTTCCGGGACAGAGGTCAGCCCCAGCATTTT.

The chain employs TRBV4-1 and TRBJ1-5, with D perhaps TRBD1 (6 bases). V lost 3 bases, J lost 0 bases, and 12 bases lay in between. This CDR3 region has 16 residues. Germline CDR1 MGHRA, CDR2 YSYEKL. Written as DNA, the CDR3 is TGCGCCAGCAGCCAGGACAGCCAGAATAGCAATCAGCCCCAGCATTTT. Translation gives CASSQDSQNSNQPQHF.

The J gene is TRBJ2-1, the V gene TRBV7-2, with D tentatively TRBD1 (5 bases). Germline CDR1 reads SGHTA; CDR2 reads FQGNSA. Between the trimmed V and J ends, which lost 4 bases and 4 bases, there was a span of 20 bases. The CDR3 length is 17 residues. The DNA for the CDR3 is TGTGCCAGCAGCTACGGGCCCAGGACACATAAGTACAATGAGCAGTTCTTC. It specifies CASSYGPRTHKYNEQFF.

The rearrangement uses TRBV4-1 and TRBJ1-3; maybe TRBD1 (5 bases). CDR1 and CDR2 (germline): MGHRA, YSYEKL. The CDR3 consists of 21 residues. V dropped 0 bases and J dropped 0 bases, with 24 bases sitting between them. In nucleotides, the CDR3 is TGCGCCAGCAGCCAAGATCGGTCTTCGAGGGGCGAACTGAGCTCTGGAAACACCATATATTTT. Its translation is CASSQDRSSRGELSSGNTIYF.

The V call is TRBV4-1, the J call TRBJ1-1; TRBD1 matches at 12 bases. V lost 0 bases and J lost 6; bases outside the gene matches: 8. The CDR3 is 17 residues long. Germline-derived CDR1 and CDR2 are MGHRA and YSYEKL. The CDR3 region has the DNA TGCGCCAGCAGCCAAGATTTAGGGACAGGGGGCTGCGCTGAAGCTTTCTTT. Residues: CASSQDLGTGGCAEAFF.